These 32 T cell receptor beta chains were all obtained from the same sample, sequenced in a study of chemoradiotherapy in HPV16-positive cancers. Profiled with immunoSEQ multiplex PCR; TCRdb holds only in-frame clones, not every one. The repertoire includes about 68,000 clones, roughly 86% of them detected once, and 3.5% to 4.5% sits in the top ten. This material consisted of blood, taken from a patient who underwent chemoradiotherapy. The receptor set was obtained from a human donor with HPV-associated anogenital cancer.

This chain links TRBV7-9 with TRBJ2-7; 7 positions match TRBD2. The CDR3 sequence is 14 residues long. Germline assignment: CDR1 SEHNR and CDR2 FQNEAQ (reference sequence). V was clipped by 6 bases and J by 5 bases; unmatched bases: 10. The CDR3 region is CASSLMGGRDEQYF. For the CDR3, the DNA is TGTGCCAGCAGTCTTATGGGAGGGCGCGACGAGCAGTACTTC.

The CDR3, as DNA: TGCGCCAGCAGCTGGGGGACAGGGTACCAAGAGACCCAGTACTTC. It translates to CASSWGTGYQETQYF. The V gene is TRBV5-1, the J gene TRBJ2-5; 9 bases align to TRBD1. The CDR3 loop spans 15 amino acids. V was clipped by 3 bases and J by 0 bases; unmatched bases: 3. CDR1 is SGHRS and CDR2 is YFSETQ in the germline V gene. The full variable domain, rest sourced from reference TRBV5-1 and TRBJ2-5, is KAGVTQTPRYLIKTRGQQVTLSCSPISGHRSVSWYQQTPGQGLQFLFEYFSETQRNKGNFPGRFSGRQFSNSRSEMNVSTLELGDSALYLCASSWGTGYQETQYFGPGTRLLVL.

Only one count was recorded for this clone. The CDR3: CASRPFMGVTHNEQFF. DNA of the CDR3: TGTGCCAGCAGACCCTTTATGGGAGTCACCCACAATGAGCAGTTCTTC. V and J are TRBV28 and TRBJ2-1; D is perhaps TRBD2 (5 bases). The V end was cut by 6 bases, the J end by 5 bases, with 20 bases between. CDR3 length: 16 residues. The germline V gene encodes CDR1 MDHEN and CDR2 SYDVKM. Supplemented by reference TRBV28 and TRBJ2-1, the full variable domain reads DVKVTQSSRYLVKRTGEKVFLECVQDMDHENMFWYRQDPGLGLRLIYFSYDVKMKEKGDIPEGYSVSREKKERFSLILESASTNQTSMYLCASRPFMGVTHNEQFFGPGTRLTVL.

The chain uses TRBV5-4 and TRBJ1-4; 7 bases line up with TRBD1. After removal of 1 base from V and 4 bases from J, the junction contained 4 bases not matched to a gene. The CDR3 consists of 15 residues. CDR1 and CDR2 (germline): SGHNT, YYREEE (reference sequence). CDR3 bases: TGTGCCAGCAGCTTGACGGGACAGAGTAATGAAAAACTGTTTTTT. Its protein product is CASSLTGQSNEKLFF.

V gene TRBV27 combines with J gene TRBJ2-7, with 7 bases matching TRBD1. Germline CDR1 reads MNHEY; CDR2 reads SMNVEV (reference sequence). V shed 10 bases, J shed 12 bases, and the junction held 21 bases outside the gene matches. The CDR3 length is 14 residues. CDR3 nucleotides: TGTGCCACTTCCCCCGGGAACAGGGGATCTCTTCGGTACTTC. Its translation is CATSPGNRGSLRYF.

For this clone: The sample carries other DNA sequences with the same CDR3. V and J are TRBV19 and TRBJ1-1, with TRBD1 as a possible D gene (5 bases). CDR1 and CDR2 from the germline V gene are LNHDA and SQIVND (reference sequence). This CDR3 is 13 amino acids long. V was trimmed by 1 base and J by 5 bases, leaving 8 bases between them. CDR3 nucleotide sequence: TGTGCCAGTAGTATAGTCCAGGGAACTGAAGCTTTCTTT. Translated, it gives CASSIVQGTEAFF.

The chain is built from TRBV7-9 and TRBJ1-5; D not resolved. V shed 2 bases and J shed 7 bases, with 6 bases lying between them. The germline V gene encodes CDR1 SEHNR and CDR2 FQNEAQ (reference sequence). The CDR3 has 12 residues. CDR3 coding DNA: TGTGCCAGCAGCTTAACAGAACAGCCCCAGCATTTT. Its translation: CASSLTEQPQHF.

The gene calls are TRBV5-6 and TRBJ2-5; D gene unclear. With the DNA end fitting TRBJ2-7 better, the J assignment may be wrong. This CDR3 is 14 amino acids long. Germline values: CDR1 SGHDT, CDR2 YYEEEE. The CDR3 DNA is TGTGCCAGCAGCCTCACGTCGAGTCTCTACGAGCAGTACTTC. It is translated as CASSLTSSLYEQYF.

This clone was counted only a few times. The rearrangement uses TRBV19 and TRBJ2-4; tentatively, D is TRBD1 (5 bases). This CDR3 contains 14 residues. CDR1 LNHDA and CDR2 SQIVND come from the germline V gene (reference sequence). The germline V and J ends were trimmed by 3 bases and 7 bases, with 13 bases remaining between them. The DNA of the CDR3 is TGTGCCAGTAGTATTGGCCAGGGTACGAACATTCAGTACTTC. Amino acid sequence: CASSIGQGTNIQYF.

The chain uses TRBV6-5 and TRBJ1-2; D might be TRBD1 (5 bases). Looked up from germline, CDR1 is MNHEY and CDR2 is SVGAGI. The CDR3 sequence is 15 residues long. The V gene lost 5 bases and the J gene lost 1 base, with 14 bases spanning the gap. CDR3 DNA: TGTGCCAGCAGTGCGCCCGGGACCTATAACTATGGCTACACCTTC. This encodes CASSAPGTYNYGYTF.

The chain links TRBV19 to TRBJ1-5, with D unresolved. V was pared by 4 bases and J by 3 bases, with 16 bases between. There are 16 residues in the CDR3. CDR1 is LNHDA, CDR2 SQIVND, per germline (reference sequence). The CDR3 loop is CASSTPQTVDNQPQHF. The CDR3 DNA reads as TGTGCCAGTAGTACACCTCAAACGGTCGACAATCAGCCCCAGCATTTT. The complete variable domain, with remaining parts taken from reference TRBV19 and TRBJ1-5, reads DGGITQSPKYLFRKEGQNVTLSCEQNLNHDAMYWYRQDPGQGLRLIYYSQIVNDFQKGDIAEGYSVSREKKESFPLTVTSAQKNPTAFYLCASSTPQTVDNQPQHFGDGTRLSIL.

The genes are TRBV5-1 and TRBJ1-1, with 9 positions matching TRBD1. After removal of 5 bases from V and 0 bases from J, the junction contained 8 bases not matched to a gene. Germline-derived CDR1 and CDR2 are SGHRS and YFSETQ. This CDR3 spans 16 amino acids. Here the CDR3 reads CASRPPGQGLNTEAFF. CDR3 bases: TGCGCCAGCAGGCCCCCGGGACAGGGACTGAACACTGAAGCTTTCTTT. The full variable domain, completed using reference TRBV5-1 and TRBJ1-1, is KAGVTQTPRYLIKTRGQQVTLSCSPISGHRSVSWYQQTPGQGLQFLFEYFSETQRNKGNFPGRFSGRQFSNSRSEMNVSTLELGDSALYLCASRPPGQGLNTEAFFGQGTRLTVV.

The chain combines TRBV30 with TRBJ1-5, with D possibly matching TRBD1 (5 bases). V dropped 0 bases and J dropped 3 bases, with 12 bases sitting between them. The CDR3 length is 15 residues. CDR1 GTSNPN and CDR2 SVGIG come from the germline V gene (reference sequence). The CDR3 spells CAWSVPGQSNQPQHF. DNA of the CDR3: TGTGCCTGGAGTGTGCCGGGGCAATCCAATCAGCCCCAGCATTTT.

This sequence joins TRBV5-1 and TRBJ2-3, with 10 bases identical to TRBD2. Per germline, CDR1 SGHRS and CDR2 YFSETQ. The CDR3 runs to 18 residues. V trimming: 4 bases; J trimming: 6 bases; junction bases outside the gene matches: 17. The CDR3 nucleotides read TGCGCCAGCAGCCCGTGGGGTGGGCTAGCGGGAGAGCTGGATACGCAGTATTTT. Its translation is CASSPWGGLAGELDTQYF.

J is TRBJ2-7 and V is TRBV9, with D tentatively TRBD1 or TRBD2 (6 bases each). V was clipped by 3 bases and J by 7 bases, with 17 bases between them. This CDR3 region has 14 residues. Germline V gene data show CDR1 as SGDLS and CDR2 as YYNGEE. The CDR3 DNA follows: TGTGCCAGCAGCGCCTCGGGGGCCTCCCTGGAGCAGTACTTC. Protein: CASSASGASLEQYF.

This chain links TRBV18 with TRBJ2-1; maybe TRBD2 (5 bases). Trimming removed 3 bases from V and 0 bases from J, with 12 bases in between. The CDR3 loop spans 16 amino acids. Germline values: CDR1 KGHSH, CDR2 LQKENI. CDR3 protein: CASSPRSGSSYNEQFF. In nucleotides, the CDR3 is TGTGCCAGCTCACCCCGTTCGGGGAGCTCCTACAATGAGCAGTTCTTC. Complete variable domain (other parts from reference TRBV18 and TRBJ2-1): NAGVMQNPRHLVRRRGQEARLRCSPMKGHSHVYWYRQLPEEGLKFMVYLQKENIIDESGMPKERFSAEFPKEGPSILRIQQVVRGDSAAYFCASSPRSGSSYNEQFFGPGTRLTVL.

This chain connects TRBV7-9 to TRBJ1-2, with TRBD1 as a possible D gene (6 bases). Trimming took 5 bases from V and 8 from J, leaving 12 bases between them. There are 12 residues in the CDR3. Germline V lookup: CDR1 SEHNR, CDR2 FQNEAQ (reference sequence). CDR3 sequence reads: CASSPQGRGYTF. The CDR3 DNA reads TGTGCCAGCAGCCCCCAGGGGCGCGGCTACACCTTC.

This rearrangement joins TRBV5-6 to TRBJ2-6; D is uncertain. The CDR3 loop spans 19 amino acids. CDR1 is SGHDT, CDR2 YYEEEE, per germline. With 0 bases removed from V and 0 bases from J, the gap between germline ends came to 16 bases. This CDR3 is CASSLVLRTVNSGANVLTF. The CDR3 DNA reads as TGTGCCAGCAGCTTGGTCCTTCGGACGGTGAACTCTGGGGCCAACGTCCTGACTTTC.

The chain employs TRBV9 and TRBJ2-3; 7 positions agree with TRBD1. The CDR3 loop spans 15 amino acids. Germline V gives CDR1 SGDLS, CDR2 YYNGEE. J lost 4 bases, V lost 4 bases, and 9 bases had no gene match. As DNA, the CDR3 is TGTGCCAGCAGCCTGGGACAGCAAATGTCAGATACGCAGTATTTT. It translates to CASSLGQQMSDTQYF.

The genes are TRBV2 and TRBJ2-7, with a tentative D call TRBD1 (5 bases). The length of the CDR3 is 16 residues. V dropped 1 base and J dropped 2 bases, with 15 bases sitting between them. CDR1 and CDR2 (germline): SNHLY, FYNNEI. The CDR3 region is CASSEDGQGRTYEQYF. The CDR3 DNA sequence: TGTGCCAGCAGTGAAGATGGGCAGGGTAGGACCTACGAGCAGTACTTC.

The chain recombines TRBV6-1 with TRBJ2-2; D may correspond to TRBD1 or TRBD2 (5 bases each). Trimming pared 7 bases from V and 5 bases from J, leaving 11 bases between. Germline V gene data show CDR1 as MNHNS and CDR2 as SASEGT. The CDR3 has 13 amino acids. This chain's CDR3 is CASTSGATGELFF. The CDR3 DNA reads TGTGCCAGCACCTCCGGGGCGACCGGGGAGCTGTTTTTT.

This chain uses TRBV5-8 with TRBJ2-7, with 8 bases lining up with TRBD2. This CDR3 is built from 14 residues. CDR1 and CDR2 from the germline V gene are SGHTS and YDEGEE. After removal of 4 bases from V and 2 bases from J, the junction contained 5 bases not matched to a gene. DNA for the CDR3: TGTGCCAGCAGCGAGAGCGGGGGAACCTACGAGCAGTACTTC. This encodes CASSESGGTYEQYF.

The chain recombines TRBV5-1 with TRBJ2-5; TRBD1 matches at 8 bases. The CDR3 spans 16 residues. J was trimmed by 2 bases and V by 3 bases; bases with no gene match: 9. CDR1 is SGHRS and CDR2 is YFSETQ in the germline V gene. CDR3 residues: CASSSERTGLQETQYF. The CDR3 bases are TGCGCCAGCAGCTCGGAGAGGACAGGGTTACAAGAGACCCAGTACTTC.

V and J are TRBV4-1 and TRBJ2-1, with 10 bases that match TRBD1. CDR1 MGHRA and CDR2 YSYEKL come from the germline V gene. V shed 7 bases, J shed 4 bases, and the junction held 16 bases outside the gene matches. This CDR3 contains 18 residues. The CDR3 DNA reads TGCGCCAGCACCACTAGACAGTACGGGACAGGGGTTTACAATGAGCAGTTCTTC. The encoded protein is CASTTRQYGTGVYNEQFF.

The chain couples TRBV28 to TRBJ2-5, with 12 bases identical to TRBD2. CDR3 length: 16 residues. The germline V gene encodes CDR1 MDHEN and CDR2 SYDVKM. V lost 5 bases to trimming and J lost 5 bases; unmatched junction nucleotides: 9. CDR3 nucleotides: TGTGCCAGCAGTCAGAGACTAGCGGGAGTGATGGAGACCCAGTACTTC. Amino acid sequence: CASSQRLAGVMETQYF.

As to this clone: This may be a read error, as it is one base from a much larger clone. CDR3 region: CASRGGRGSYGYTF. As DNA, the CDR3 is TGTGCCAGCAGGGGGGGGAGGGGGAGCTATGGCTACACCTTC. This chain joins TRBV27 and TRBJ1-2, with a weak D call TRBD1 (6 bases). Germline V gene lookup returns CDR1 MNHEY and CDR2 SMNVEV (reference sequence). Trimming took 6 bases from V and 4 from J, leaving 15 bases between them. This CDR3 has 14 residues.

The chain employs TRBV5-1 and TRBJ2-6, with D possibly being TRBD1 or TRBD2 (6 bases each). CDR3 length: 16 amino acids. V lost 0 bases, J lost 7 bases, and 14 bases lay in between. In germline, CDR1 is SGHRS, CDR2 YFSETQ. CDR3 coding DNA: TGCGCCAGCAGCTTGGAAGGGGGGCGCACCGCCAACGTCCTGACTTTC. Translation: CASSLEGGRTANVLTF.

This rearrangement joins TRBV29-1 to TRBJ1-5; no clear D gene. V was trimmed by 4 bases and J by 6 bases, leaving 10 bases between them. Per the germline V gene, CDR1 is SQVTM and CDR2 is ANQGSEA. The CDR3 sequence is 12 residues long. The DNA of the CDR3 is TGCAGCGTTGGAGGGTTAGGTCAGCCCCAGCATTTT. It yields the protein CSVGGLGQPQHF.

V gene TRBV7-3 combines with J gene TRBJ2-3; the D is unclear. The CDR3 runs to 13 residues. Between the trimmed V and J ends, which lost 0 bases and 6 bases, there was a span of 7 bases. In germline, CDR1 is SGHTA, CDR2 FQGTGA. The CDR3 loop is CASSLTPLDTQYF. DNA of the CDR3: TGTGCCAGCAGCTTAACTCCCCTCGATACGCAGTATTTT.

The chain links TRBV5-5 to TRBJ2-7; TRBD2 aligns across 11 bases. CDR3 size: 14 residues. Germline loops: CDR1 SGHKS, CDR2 YYEKEE (reference sequence). Losses at the gene ends were 4 bases for V and 2 bases for J; bases not matched to a gene: 2. The CDR3, as DNA: TGTGCCAGCAGCCGACTAGCGGGGCCCTACGAGCAGTACTTC. It is translated as CASSRLAGPYEQYF.

This chain connects TRBV5-1 to TRBJ2-6, with D possibly TRBD2 on 5 matching bases. This CDR3 comprises 17 residues. Germline-derived CDR1 and CDR2 are SGHRS and YFSETQ. The germline V and J ends were trimmed by 5 bases and 1 base, with 16 bases remaining between them. The CDR3: CASRAPGGLSGANVLTF. The CDR3 nucleotides are TGCGCCAGCAGAGCTCCGGGTGGACTGTCTGGGGCCAACGTCCTGACTTTC.

The V call is TRBV28, the J call TRBJ2-3; 7 positions agree with TRBD2. The CDR3 runs to 14 residues. The J segment lost 1 base and the V segment lost 7 bases, leaving 5 bases of the junction unmatched. Germline V gives CDR1 MDHEN, CDR2 SYDVKM. CDR3 bases: TGTGCCAGCAAGTGGGGGGGACGCACAGATACGCAGTATTTT. Its translation is CASKWGGRTDTQYF.